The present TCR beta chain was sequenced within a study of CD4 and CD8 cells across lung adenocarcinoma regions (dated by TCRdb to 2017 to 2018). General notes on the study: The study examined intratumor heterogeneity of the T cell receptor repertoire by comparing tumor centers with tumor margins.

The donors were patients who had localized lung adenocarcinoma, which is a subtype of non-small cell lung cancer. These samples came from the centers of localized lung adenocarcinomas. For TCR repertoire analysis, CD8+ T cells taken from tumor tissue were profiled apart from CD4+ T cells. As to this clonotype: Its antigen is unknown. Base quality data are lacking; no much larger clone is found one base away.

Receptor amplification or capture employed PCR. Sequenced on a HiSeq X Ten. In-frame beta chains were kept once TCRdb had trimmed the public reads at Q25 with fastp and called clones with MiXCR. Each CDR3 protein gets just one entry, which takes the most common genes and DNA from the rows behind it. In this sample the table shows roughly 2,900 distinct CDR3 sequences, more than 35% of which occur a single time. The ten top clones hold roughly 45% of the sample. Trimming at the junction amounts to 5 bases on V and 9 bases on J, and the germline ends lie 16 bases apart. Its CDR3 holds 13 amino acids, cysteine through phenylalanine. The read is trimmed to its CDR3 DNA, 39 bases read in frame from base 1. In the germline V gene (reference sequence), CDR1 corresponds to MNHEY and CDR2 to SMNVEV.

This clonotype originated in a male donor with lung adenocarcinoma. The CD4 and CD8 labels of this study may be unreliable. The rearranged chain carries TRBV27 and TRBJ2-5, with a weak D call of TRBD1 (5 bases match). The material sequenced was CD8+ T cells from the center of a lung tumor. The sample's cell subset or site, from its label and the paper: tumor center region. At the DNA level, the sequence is TGTGCCAGCAGTGGCAGGGTGAAATACGCCCAGTACTTC. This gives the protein CASSGRVKYAQYF.